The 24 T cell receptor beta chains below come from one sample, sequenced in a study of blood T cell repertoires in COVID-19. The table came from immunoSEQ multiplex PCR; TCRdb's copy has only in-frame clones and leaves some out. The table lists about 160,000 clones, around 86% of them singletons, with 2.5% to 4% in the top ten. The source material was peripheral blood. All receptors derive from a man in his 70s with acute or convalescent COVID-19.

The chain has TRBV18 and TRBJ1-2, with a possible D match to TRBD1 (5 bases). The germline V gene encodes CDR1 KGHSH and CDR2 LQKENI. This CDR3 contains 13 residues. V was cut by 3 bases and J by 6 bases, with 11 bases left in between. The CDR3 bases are TGTGCCAGCTCACCGCGCAGGGCCGATGGCTACACCTTC. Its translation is CASSPRRADGYTF.

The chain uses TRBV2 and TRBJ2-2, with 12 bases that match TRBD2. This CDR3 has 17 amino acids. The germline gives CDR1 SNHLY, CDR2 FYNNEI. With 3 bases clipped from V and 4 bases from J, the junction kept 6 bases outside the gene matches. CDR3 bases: TGTGCCAGCAGTGAGCTAGCGGGAGGGCCAAGCACCGGGGAGCTGTTTTTT. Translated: CASSELAGGPSTGELFF.

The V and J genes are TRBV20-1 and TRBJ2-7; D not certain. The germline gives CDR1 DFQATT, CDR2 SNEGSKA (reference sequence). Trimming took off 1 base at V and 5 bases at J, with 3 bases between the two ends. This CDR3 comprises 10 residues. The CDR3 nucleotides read TGCAGTGCTAGAGTCAACGAGCAGTACTTC. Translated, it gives CSARVNEQYF.

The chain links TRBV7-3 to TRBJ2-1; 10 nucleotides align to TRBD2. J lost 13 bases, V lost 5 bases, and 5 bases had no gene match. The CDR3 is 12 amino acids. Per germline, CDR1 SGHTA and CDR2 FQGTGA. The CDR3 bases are TGTGCCAGCAGCCGAGCGGGAGGGCCACAGTTCTTC. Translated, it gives CASSRAGGPQFF. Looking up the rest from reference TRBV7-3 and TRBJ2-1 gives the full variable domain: GAGVSQTPSNKVTEKGKYVELRCDPISGHTALYWYRQSLGQGPEFLIYFQGTGAADDSGLPNDRFFAVRPEGSVSTLKIQRTERGDSAVYLCASSRAGGPQFFGPGTRLTVL.

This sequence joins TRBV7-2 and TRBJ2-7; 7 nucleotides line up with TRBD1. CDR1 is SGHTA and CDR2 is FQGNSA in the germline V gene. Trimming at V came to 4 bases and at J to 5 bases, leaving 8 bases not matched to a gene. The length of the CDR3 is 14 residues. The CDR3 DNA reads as TGTGCCAGCAGCTCCCCCGGGACAGTACACGAGCAGTACTTC. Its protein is CASSSPGTVHEQYF. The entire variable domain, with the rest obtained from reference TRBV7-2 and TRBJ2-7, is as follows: GAGVSQSPSNKVTEKGKDVELRCDPISGHTALYWYRQSLGQGLEFLIYFQGNSAPDKSGLPSDRFSAERTGGSVSTLTIQRTQQEDSAVYLCASSSPGTVHEQYFGPGTRLTVT.

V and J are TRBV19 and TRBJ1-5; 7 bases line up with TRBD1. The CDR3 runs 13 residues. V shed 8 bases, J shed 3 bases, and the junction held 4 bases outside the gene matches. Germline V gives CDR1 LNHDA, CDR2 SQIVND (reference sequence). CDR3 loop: CASVDRVNQPQHF. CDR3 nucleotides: TGTGCCAGTGTCGACAGGGTCAATCAGCCCCAGCATTTT.

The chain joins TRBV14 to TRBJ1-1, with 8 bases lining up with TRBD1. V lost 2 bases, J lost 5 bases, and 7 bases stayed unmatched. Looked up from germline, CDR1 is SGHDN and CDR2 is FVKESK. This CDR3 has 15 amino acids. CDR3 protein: CASSQHMDRETEAFF. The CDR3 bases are TGTGCCAGCAGCCAACACATGGACAGGGAAACTGAAGCTTTCTTT. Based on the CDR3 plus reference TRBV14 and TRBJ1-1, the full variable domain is EAGVTQFPSHSVIEKGQTVTLRCDPISGHDNLYWYRRVMGKEIKFLLHFVKESKQDESGMPNNRFLAERTGGTYSTLKVQPAELEDSGVYFCASSQHMDRETEAFFGQGTRLTVV.

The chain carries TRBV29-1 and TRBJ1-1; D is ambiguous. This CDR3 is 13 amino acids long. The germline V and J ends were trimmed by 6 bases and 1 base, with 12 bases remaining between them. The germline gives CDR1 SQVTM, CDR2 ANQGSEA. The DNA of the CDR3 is TGCAGCGTCGAGGTGGGAGGGAACACTGAAGCTTTCTTT. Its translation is CSVEVGGNTEAFF.

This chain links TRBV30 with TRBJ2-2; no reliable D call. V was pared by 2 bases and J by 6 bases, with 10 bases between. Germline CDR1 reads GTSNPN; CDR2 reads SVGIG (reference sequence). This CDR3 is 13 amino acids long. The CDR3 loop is CAWSTMRSGELFF. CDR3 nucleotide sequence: TGTGCCTGGAGTACGATGAGGTCCGGGGAGCTGTTTTTT.

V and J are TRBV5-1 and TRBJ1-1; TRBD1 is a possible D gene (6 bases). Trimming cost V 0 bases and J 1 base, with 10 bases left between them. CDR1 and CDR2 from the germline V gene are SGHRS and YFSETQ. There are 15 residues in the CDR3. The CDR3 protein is CASSLVGAPNTEAFF. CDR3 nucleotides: TGCGCCAGCAGCTTGGTGGGGGCGCCGAACACTGAAGCTTTCTTT.

For the CDR3, the DNA is TGTGCCAGCAGCGTAGGAGGACTAGCGGGAGCAGATACGCAGTATTTT. It specifies CASSVGGLAGADTQYF. The V gene is TRBV9, the J gene TRBJ2-3; 13 bases are shared with TRBD2. The V segment lost 0 bases and the J segment 4 bases; nucleotides outside the gene matches: 2. The CDR3 has 16 residues. The germline gives CDR1 SGDLS, CDR2 YYNGEE.

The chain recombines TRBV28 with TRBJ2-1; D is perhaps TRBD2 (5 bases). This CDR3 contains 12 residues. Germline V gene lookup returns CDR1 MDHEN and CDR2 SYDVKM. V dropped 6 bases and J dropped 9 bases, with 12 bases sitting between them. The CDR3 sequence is CASSLSAGEQFF. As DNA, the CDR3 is TGTGCCAGCAGCCTTAGCGCCGGTGAGCAGTTCTTC.

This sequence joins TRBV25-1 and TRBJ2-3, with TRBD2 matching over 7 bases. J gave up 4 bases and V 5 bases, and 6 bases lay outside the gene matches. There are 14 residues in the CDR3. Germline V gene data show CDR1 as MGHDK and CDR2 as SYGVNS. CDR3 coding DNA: TGTGCCAGCAGTTCCAGCGGGAAATCAGATACGCAGTATTTT. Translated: CASSSSGKSDTQYF.

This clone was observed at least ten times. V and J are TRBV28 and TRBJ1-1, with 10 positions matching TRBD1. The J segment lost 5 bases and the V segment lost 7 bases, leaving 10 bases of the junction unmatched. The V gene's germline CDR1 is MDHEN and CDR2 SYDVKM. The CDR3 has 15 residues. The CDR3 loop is CASTFTGTGVTEAFF. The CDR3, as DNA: TGTGCCAGCACTTTTACCGGGACAGGGGTAACTGAAGCTTTCTTT.

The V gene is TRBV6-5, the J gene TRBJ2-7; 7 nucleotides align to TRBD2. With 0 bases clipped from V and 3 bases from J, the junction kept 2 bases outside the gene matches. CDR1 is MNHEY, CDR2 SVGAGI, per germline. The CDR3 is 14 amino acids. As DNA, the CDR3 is TGTGCCAGCAGTTACTCTGCGGGAGTCTACGAGCAGTACTTC. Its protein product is CASSYSAGVYEQYF.

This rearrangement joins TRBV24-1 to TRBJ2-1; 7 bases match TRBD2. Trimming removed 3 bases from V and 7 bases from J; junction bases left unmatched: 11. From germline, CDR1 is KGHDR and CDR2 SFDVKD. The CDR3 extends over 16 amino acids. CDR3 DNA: TGTGCCACCAGTGATGATATAGCGGGCATCGGTAATGAGCAGTTCTTC. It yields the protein CATSDDIAGIGNEQFF.

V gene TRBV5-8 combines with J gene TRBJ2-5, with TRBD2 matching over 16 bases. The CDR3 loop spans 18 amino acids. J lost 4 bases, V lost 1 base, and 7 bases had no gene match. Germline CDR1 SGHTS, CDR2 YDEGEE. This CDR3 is CASSLPGLAGGGPETQYF. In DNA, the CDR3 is TGTGCCAGCAGCTTGCCGGGACTAGCGGGAGGGGGCCCAGAGACCCAGTACTTC.

The CDR3 loop reads CATSDLGTVGQGSYNEQFF. In nucleotides, the CDR3 is TGTGCCACCAGTGATTTAGGGACAGTTGGACAGGGCTCCTACAATGAGCAGTTCTTC. This chain uses TRBV24-1 with TRBJ2-1, with TRBD1 identical over 8 bases. The CDR3 totals 19 residues. CDR1 KGHDR and CDR2 SFDVKD come from the germline V gene. The V segment lost 1 base and the J segment 0 bases; nucleotides outside the gene matches: 10.

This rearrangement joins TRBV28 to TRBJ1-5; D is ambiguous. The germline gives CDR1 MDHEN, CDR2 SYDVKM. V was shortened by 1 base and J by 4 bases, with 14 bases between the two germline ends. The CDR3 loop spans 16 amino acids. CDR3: CASSLYLGERNQPQHF. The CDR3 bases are TGTGCCAGCAGTTTATATCTCGGGGAGAGGAATCAGCCCCAGCATTTT.

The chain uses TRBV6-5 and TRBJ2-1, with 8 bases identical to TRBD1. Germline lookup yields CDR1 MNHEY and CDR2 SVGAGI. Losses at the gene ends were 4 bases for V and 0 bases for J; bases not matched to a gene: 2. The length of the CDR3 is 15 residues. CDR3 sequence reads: CASSSGQGSYNEQFF. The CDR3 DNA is TGTGCCAGCAGTTCCGGACAGGGCTCCTACAATGAGCAGTTCTTC.

CDR3 loop: CASLRGQGNTEAFF. CDR3 DNA: TGTGCCAGCTTGAGAGGACAGGGGAACACTGAAGCTTTCTTT. This chain links TRBV11-1 with TRBJ1-1; 8 bases match TRBD1. CDR3 size: 14 residues. Trimming cost V 8 bases and J 1 base; bases outside gene matches: 6. Germline assignment: CDR1 SGHAT and CDR2 FQDESV (reference sequence).

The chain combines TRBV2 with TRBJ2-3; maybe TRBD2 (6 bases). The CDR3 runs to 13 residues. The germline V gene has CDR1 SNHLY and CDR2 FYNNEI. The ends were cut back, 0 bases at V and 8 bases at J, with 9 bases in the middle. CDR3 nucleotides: TGTGCCAGCAGTGAAGCGAGGGGAGGTACGCAGTATTTT. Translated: CASSEARGGTQYF.

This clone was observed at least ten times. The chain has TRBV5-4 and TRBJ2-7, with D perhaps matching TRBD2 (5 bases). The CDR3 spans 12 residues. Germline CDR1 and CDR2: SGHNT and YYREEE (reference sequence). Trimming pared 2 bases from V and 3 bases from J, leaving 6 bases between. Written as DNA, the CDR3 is TGTGCCAGCAGCTTCGGGGACTACGAGCAGTACTTC. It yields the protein CASSFGDYEQYF.

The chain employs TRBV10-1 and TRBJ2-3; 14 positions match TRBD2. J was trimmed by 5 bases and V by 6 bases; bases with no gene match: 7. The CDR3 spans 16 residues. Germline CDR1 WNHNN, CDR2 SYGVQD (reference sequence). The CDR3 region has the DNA TGCGCCAGCAGCCGACTAGCGGGAGGGCGCTTAGATACGCAGTATTTT. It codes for CASSRLAGGRLDTQYF.